Below, 29 T cell receptor beta chains from the same sample are listed, as sequenced in a study of cytomegalovirus exposure and HLA in healthy donors. The PCR ran on 60 Vbeta and 13 Jbeta primers. The table came from immunoSEQ multiplex PCR; TCRdb's copy has only in-frame clones and leaves some out. This table has about 60,000 clones, over 75% appearing once. The sample comprised PBMCs. Every receptor here comes from a male donor in good health and CMV-seronegative.

A word on this clone: An end of the junction differs from the germline gene, which may be a read error. J is TRBJ2-6 and V is TRBV7-9, with D maybe TRBD1 (5 bases). Germline CDR1 and CDR2: SEHNR and FQNEAQ (reference sequence). The CDR3 length is 15 residues. The CDR3 loop is CASSLIGSGANGLTF. Written as DNA, the CDR3 is TGTGCCAGCAGCTTAATTGGCTCTGGGGCCAACGGCCTGACTTTC.

The chain combines TRBV6-1 with TRBJ2-1; D perhaps matches TRBD1 (5 bases). The germline V gene encodes CDR1 MNHNS and CDR2 SASEGT. V dropped 1 base and J dropped 2 bases, with 9 bases sitting between them. This CDR3 region has 15 residues. The CDR3 region is CASSEEGVPYNEQFF. DNA for the CDR3: TGTGCCAGCAGTGAAGAAGGGGTCCCCTACAATGAGCAGTTCTTC.

V and J are TRBV29-1 and TRBJ1-5; possibly TRBD1 for D (6 bases). The germline CDR1 and CDR2 sequences are SQVTM and ANQGSEA. The CDR3 runs to 12 residues. The CDR3 DNA is TGCAGTGCCGGGACACCGAATCAGCCCCAGCATTTT. Protein product: CSAGTPNQPQHF.

This sequence joins TRBV7-3 and TRBJ2-1; D possibly corresponds to TRBD2 (6 bases). Germline V gene lookup returns CDR1 SGHTA and CDR2 FQGTGA. Trimming removed 5 bases from V and 2 bases from J, with 10 bases in between. There are 14 residues in the CDR3. CDR3 loop: CASSPSAAYNEQFF. The CDR3 nucleotides are TGTGCCAGCAGCCCTAGCGCCGCCTACAATGAGCAGTTCTTC.

This clone came up a few times. The chain employs TRBV7-9 and TRBJ1-2; 7 bases are shared with TRBD1. CDR1 and CDR2 (germline): SEHNR, FQNEAQ (reference sequence). V lost 5 bases, J lost 7 bases, and 4 bases stayed unmatched. The CDR3 covers 12 residues. The CDR3 DNA is TGTGCCAGCAGCCGAGGACAGGTTGGCTACACCTTC. This codes for CASSRGQVGYTF. The full variable domain, completed using reference TRBV7-9 and TRBJ1-2, is DTGVSQNPRHKITKRGQNVTFRCDPISEHNRLYWYRQTLGQGPEFLTYFQNEAQLEKSRLLSDRFSAERPKGSFSTLEIQRTEQGDSAMYLCASSRGQVGYTFGSGTRLTVV.

The chain uses TRBV30 and TRBJ2-5, with TRBD1 matching 12 bases. CDR1 and CDR2 (germline): GTSNPN, SVGIG (reference sequence). V shed 8 bases, J shed 5 bases, and the junction held 9 bases outside the gene matches. The CDR3 spans 14 residues. DNA of the CDR3: TGTGCCGGGCGGGGGACAGGGGGCTGGGAGACCCAGTACTTC. Translating it yields CAGRGTGGWETQYF.

This clone has just a few counts. The V and J genes are TRBV7-9 and TRBJ2-1, with D possibly being TRBD1 (6 bases). V was pared by 1 base and J by 2 bases, with 9 bases between. The CDR3 is made up of 15 amino acids. Germline V CDR1 and CDR2: SEHNR, FQNEAQ (reference sequence). The CDR3 nucleotides are TGTGCCAGCAGCTTAGAGCACAGGGCCTACAATGAGCAGTTCTTC. Translation: CASSLEHRAYNEQFF. Filled out from reference TRBV7-9 and TRBJ2-1, the complete variable domain reads DTGVSQNPRHKITKRGQNVTFRCDPISEHNRLYWYRQTLGQGPEFLTYFQNEAQLEKSRLLSDRFSAERPKGSFSTLEIQRTEQGDSAMYLCASSLEHRAYNEQFFGPGTRLTVL.

V is TRBV6-5 and J is TRBJ1-6; D may be TRBD1 (6 bases). Germline V lookup: CDR1 MNHEY, CDR2 SVGAGI. The CDR3 runs 15 residues. Trimming shortened V by 6 bases and J by 8 bases, and 17 bases separated the two germline ends. The CDR3 loop is CASSSRQADHSPLHF. In DNA, the CDR3 is TGTGCCAGCAGCTCAAGACAGGCCGATCATTCACCCCTCCACTTT.

The genes are TRBV7-8 and TRBJ1-6; 7 positions agree with TRBD1. Looked up from germline, CDR1 is SGHVS and CDR2 is FQNEAQ. This CDR3 spans 14 amino acids. The trim removed 5 bases at V and 12 bases at J, leaving 10 bases unmatched. CDR3 in DNA: TGTGCCAGCAGCGTAGACAGGGTCGGAGGACCCCTCCACTTT. Protein product: CASSVDRVGGPLHF.

The chain combines TRBV7-3 with TRBJ2-2; D may be TRBD2 (6 bases). Germline CDR1 SGHTA, CDR2 FQGTGA. The CDR3 covers 15 residues. V lost 6 bases, J lost 2 bases, and 13 bases lay in between. The CDR3 region is CASRSGTANTGELFF. The DNA for the CDR3 is TGTGCCAGCAGATCCGGGACTGCCAACACCGGGGAGCTGTTTTTT.

A few counts support this clone. This chain joins TRBV18 and TRBJ1-2, with 7 bases that match TRBD1. Germline V gene lookup returns CDR1 KGHSH and CDR2 LQKENI. V shed 3 bases, J shed 0 bases, and the junction held 7 bases outside the gene matches. CDR3 length equals 16 residues. CDR3 coding DNA: TGTGCCAGCTCACCGCTCCAGACAGGGTCTAACTATGGCTACACCTTC. It encodes CASSPLQTGSNYGYTF.

The gene calls are TRBV7-8 and TRBJ1-2; the D gene is possibly TRBD1 (5 bases). The CDR3 totals 12 residues. CDR1 and CDR2 from the germline V gene are SGHVS and FQNEAQ. The DNA for the CDR3 is TGTGCTGGGGGGGGGTCTAACTATGGCTACACCTTC. This encodes CAGGGSNYGYTF.

The chain links TRBV18 to TRBJ1-2; weak D call: TRBD1 (5 bases). The CDR3 consists of 15 residues. With 6 bases removed from V and 3 bases from J, the gap between germline ends came to 17 bases. Germline CDR1 KGHSH, CDR2 LQKENI. CDR3: CASSQRQTGDYGYTF. CDR3 bases: TGTGCCAGCTCCCAGAGACAGACGGGGGACTATGGCTACACCTTC.

The gene calls are TRBV7-6 and TRBJ2-5; 10 nucleotides match TRBD2. Trimming removed 4 bases from V and 5 bases from J; junction bases left unmatched: 10. There are 16 residues in the CDR3. Germline CDR1 is SGHVS and CDR2 is FNYEAQ. The chain's CDR3 is CASSSERGGPLETQYF. CDR3 in DNA: TGTGCCAGCAGCTCGGAGCGGGGGGGCCCATTGGAGACCCAGTACTTC.

The rearrangement links TRBV7-6 to TRBJ2-1; TRBD2 might be the D (5 bases). Germline-derived CDR1 and CDR2 are SGHVS and FNYEAQ. Trimming took off 6 bases at V and 12 bases at J, with 24 bases between the two ends. This CDR3 has 15 amino acids. Here the CDR3 DNA reads TGTGCCAGCAGTCTGGGGAGCATCAAGGCCGATGGGCAGTTCTTC. Encoded protein: CASSLGSIKADGQFF.

This chain joins TRBV5-1 and TRBJ2-7; 9 nucleotides match TRBD1. Germline V gene data show CDR1 as SGHRS and CDR2 as YFSETQ. Trimming took 4 bases from V and 12 from J; bases not matched to a gene: 5. The CDR3 covers 11 residues. The CDR3 DNA reads TGCGCCAGCAGCCCGGACAGGGGATGGTACTTC. Amino acid sequence: CASSPDRGWYF.

V and J are TRBV29-1 and TRBJ1-1, with a tentative D call TRBD1 (5 bases). V dropped 2 bases and J dropped 5 bases, with 12 bases sitting between them. This CDR3 has 13 residues. CDR1 and CDR2 from the germline V gene are SQVTM and ANQGSEA. CDR3 sequence (DNA): TGCAGCGTTGAAATCGGGGGAGGGACTGAAGCTTTCTTT. It is translated as CSVEIGGGTEAFF.

This chain joins TRBV9 and TRBJ1-4, with D tentatively TRBD1 (6 bases). Trimming pared 0 bases from V and 8 bases from J, leaving 17 bases between. The CDR3 runs 16 residues. Germline V lookup: CDR1 SGDLS, CDR2 YYNGEE. CDR3 DNA: TGTGCCAGCAGCGTAGGGATTGGGCAGGGGAACGAAAAACTGTTTTTT. As protein: CASSVGIGQGNEKLFF.

This clone was observed a few times. This chain connects TRBV7-2 to TRBJ2-3; 8 bases align to TRBD2. Germline V lookup: CDR1 SGHTA, CDR2 FQGNSA. The CDR3 contains 15 residues. V lost 5 bases and J lost 4; bases outside the gene matches: 8. The CDR3 region has the DNA TGTGCCAGCAGCCCACCGACTAGCGTAGCAGATACGCAGTATTTT. Its translation: CASSPPTSVADTQYF.

This clone has only a few counts. The chain employs TRBV21-1 and TRBJ1-4. TRBV21-1 is recorded as a pseudogene. The CDR3 contains 15 residues. Here the CDR3 DNA reads TGTGCCAGCAGCAAAGGCCGGGTCTATAATGAAAAACTGTTTTTT. Translating gives CASSKGRVYNEKLFF.

V and J are TRBV11-3 and TRBJ2-7; D is unclear. This CDR3 region has 13 residues. Germline V gene lookup returns CDR1 SGHNT and CDR2 YENEEA. V lost 3 bases to trimming and J lost 2 bases, with 8 bases between them. In nucleotides, the CDR3 is TGTGCCAGCAGCTTCACCCCGGCCTACGAGCAGTACTTC. Its translation is CASSFTPAYEQYF. The complete variable domain, with remaining parts taken from reference TRBV11-3 and TRBJ2-7, reads EAGVVQSPRYKIIEKKQPVAFWCNPISGHNTLYWYLQNLGQGPELLIRYENEEAVDDSQLPKDRFSAERLKGVDSTLKIQPAELGDSAVYLCASSFTPAYEQYFGPGTRLTVT.

V and J are TRBV4-3 and TRBJ1-1, with TRBD1 matching 8 bases. This CDR3 comprises 13 residues. V was clipped by 6 bases and J by 4 bases; unmatched bases: 4. Germline V lookup: CDR1 LGHNA, CDR2 YSLEER. Written as DNA, the CDR3 is TGCGCCAGCAGAAATACAGGGGGCACTGAAGCTTTCTTT. As protein: CASRNTGGTEAFF.

The V and J genes are TRBV6-1 and TRBJ1-6; D possibly corresponds to TRBD1 (6 bases). Germline V CDR1 and CDR2: MNHNS, SASEGT. Trimming cost V 6 bases and J 8 bases, with 14 bases left between them. The CDR3 sequence is 14 residues long. The CDR3 loop is CASSSGESYSPLHF. The CDR3, as DNA: TGTGCCAGCAGCTCAGGGGAGAGTTATTCACCCCTCCACTTT.

The J gene is TRBJ1-2, the V gene TRBV7-9; TRBD1 is a possible D gene (6 bases). V lost 4 bases to trimming and J lost 7 bases, with 13 bases between them. The CDR3 has 13 residues. CDR1 is SEHNR and CDR2 is FQNEAQ in the germline V gene (reference sequence). The CDR3 is CASSSPPGVGYTF. The CDR3 DNA follows: TGTGCCAGCAGCTCCCCTCCAGGGGTTGGCTACACCTTC.

The chain joins TRBV19 to TRBJ1-2; TRBD1 agrees at 8 bases. Germline CDR1 LNHDA, CDR2 SQIVND (reference sequence). V lost 4 bases to trimming and J lost 6 bases; unmatched junction nucleotides: 7. The CDR3 spans 14 residues. The CDR3 coding sequence is TGTGCCAGTAGTAGGGGACAGGAGAGACATGGCTACACCTTC. As protein: CASSRGQERHGYTF.

J is TRBJ2-5 and V is TRBV6-6, with TRBD2 matching over 9 bases. The trim removed 6 bases at V and 5 bases at J, leaving 7 bases unmatched. CDR1 is MNHNY and CDR2 is SVGAGI in the germline V gene (reference sequence). The CDR3 consists of 14 residues. CDR3 sequence reads: CASRGGGVAETQYF. The CDR3 DNA follows: TGTGCCAGCAGGGGCGGGGGGGTAGCGGAGACCCAGTACTTC.

The V gene is TRBV7-8, the J gene TRBJ2-1; 13 bases agree with TRBD2. V lost 5 bases and J lost 4; bases outside the gene matches: 14. The germline gives CDR1 SGHVS, CDR2 FQNEAQ. The CDR3 totals 19 residues. CDR3 DNA: TGTGCCAGCAGCCCAGGACTAGCGGGGGCCCGTCCCAAATACAATGAGCAGTTCTTC. Translated: CASSPGLAGARPKYNEQFF.

This clone was detected only a few times. This chain joins TRBV6-6 and TRBJ1-2, with unresolved D. The germline V gene has CDR1 MNHNY and CDR2 SVGAGI (reference sequence). Trimming removed 4 bases from V and 6 bases from J, with 12 bases in between. CDR3 length equals 13 residues. CDR3 DNA: TGTGCCAGCAGTTTAGGTCGGGAAGATGGCTACACCTTC. Translation gives CASSLGREDGYTF.

The rearrangement joins TRBV5-1 to TRBJ2-7, with D possibly being TRBD1 (6 bases). Germline lookup yields CDR1 SGHRS and CDR2 YFSETQ. Trimming removed 0 bases at V and 4 bases at J, with 11 bases between. The CDR3 is 14 amino acids. The CDR3 nucleotides are TGCGCCAGCAGCTTGGTTACAGGGCCGTACGAGCAGTACTTC. This encodes CASSLVTGPYEQYF. Combining the CDR3 with reference TRBV5-1 and TRBJ2-7 gives the whole variable domain KAGVTQTPRYLIKTRGQQVTLSCSPISGHRSVSWYQQTPGQGLQFLFEYFSETQRNKGNFPGRFSGRQFSNSRSEMNVSTLELGDSALYLCASSLVTGPYEQYFGPGTRLTVT.